The clone carrying this T cell receptor (beta chain) turned up a few times. Its antigen is as yet unknown. These data are taken from a study of shared clonotypes between healthy human individuals. Study outcomes and limitations: The small donor group covered limited genetic and exposure diversity. Clonotypes which were not shared had lower generation probabilities than clonotypes that all four donors shared.

The study separated CD4+ cells into CD45RA+ naive and CD45RA-negative memory subsets. The authors distributed each subset's genomic DNA evenly over several immunoSEQ plates. The protocol was immunoSEQ multiplex PCR, while the TCRdb copy is restricted to in-frame clones and leaves out a portion. The profile shows hundreds of thousands of clones, around 74% of them singletons. The TCR was taken from a young man in good health. Sequencing was done on a sample of memory CD4+ T cells sorted from blood. The sample's subset: CD45RA-negative fraction.

The CDR3 bases are TGTGCCAGCTCACCATCGGGAAGCTATGGCGAGCAGTACTTC. Protein sequence: CASSPSGSYGEQYF. This chain joins TRBV18 and TRBJ2-7; TRBD2 is a possible D gene (5 bases). Germline V gene data show CDR1 as KGHSH and CDR2 as LQKENI. The CDR3 is 14 residues long. Trimming stripped 2 bases from V and 6 bases from J, with 14 bases between.